The next 2 T cell receptor beta chains were all read from a single sample in a study of blood T cell repertoires in COVID-19. Generated by immunoSEQ multiplex PCR, the TCRdb table keeps only in-frame clones and is missing some. This table holds roughly 100,000 clones, 84% found once. The sequenced material came from peripheral blood. These receptors all come from a man aged 40-49 years with active or convalescent COVID-19.

V is TRBV3-1 (or the pseudogene TRBV3-2) and J is TRBJ1-1; no clear D. CDR1 and CDR2 from the germline V gene are LGHDT and YNNKEL (reference sequence). The CDR3 spans 11 residues. The ends were cut back, 1 base at V and 8 bases at J, with 5 bases in the middle. The CDR3 bases are TGTGCCAGCAGCCAAGCAGGAGAAGCTTTCTTT. This encodes CASSQAGEAFF.

The chain employs TRBV4-3 and TRBJ2-2; 9 nucleotides line up with TRBD1. V gave up 4 bases and J gave up 3 bases; unmatched junction bases: 6. This CDR3 is 16 amino acids long. The germline V gene encodes CDR1 LGHNA and CDR2 YSLEER. CDR3 amino acids: CASSRSTGGDTGELFF. CDR3 coding DNA: TGCGCCAGCAGCCGATCGACAGGGGGAGACACCGGGGAGCTGTTTTTT.